This record covers a single T cell receptor beta chain. This sample was included in a study of blood T cell repertoires in COVID-19. Some clones are missing from TCRdb's copy, which holds only in-frame ones; the method was immunoSEQ multiplex PCR. The sample yields under 450,000 clones, about 90% seen once. CDR3 length: 14 residues. CDR1 is MDHEN and CDR2 is SYDVKM in the germline V gene. The trim removed 5 bases at V and 5 bases at J, leaving 4 bases unmatched. This receptor was obtained from a woman aged 25-40 years who had recovered from COVID-19. Sequencing input: PBMCs or T cells enriched from blood (not recorded which). This chain joins TRBV28 and TRBJ1-4, with 8 positions matching TRBD1. The CDR3 sequence: CASSPGQANEKLFF. Here the CDR3 DNA reads TGTGCCAGCAGTCCGGGACAGGCGAATGAAAAACTGTTTTTT.